This T cell receptor beta chain comes out of a study of T cells in Graves' hyperthyroidism and ophthalmopathy. The source material, RNA transcripts, was used to amplify TCR beta CDR3 regions. The study used the HTBI primer set for a first-round RT-PCR of the TCR CDR3. TCRdb redid the calling of the multiplex PCR reads with MiXCR, one entry per CDR3 protein. The profile shows roughly 570,000 distinct CDR3 sequences, 46% of them singletons. Broader study findings: Within blood appeared most thyroid clonotypes that had expanded above 0.001.

The CDR3 runs to 17 residues. The germline V gene has CDR1 SGHVS and CDR2 FQNEAQ. The germline V and J ends were trimmed by 1 base and 1 base, with 14 bases remaining between them. Details on this clonotype: Its antigen is as yet unknown.

The hyperthyroidism was newly diagnosed and had lasted under 2 months; the patients were aged 18 to 65. V is TRBV7-8 and J is TRBJ1-5; D possibly corresponds to TRBD1 (6 bases). Sequenced: peripheral blood or thyroid tissue (not recorded which). This clonotype was obtained from a woman aged 18 to 35 with Graves' hyperthyroidism. The CDR3 protein is CASSLGLAGQSNQPQHF. The CDR3 region has the DNA TGTGCCAGCAGCTTAGGACTAGCGGGACAAAGCAATCAGCCCCAGCATTTT.